Given below is one T cell receptor (beta chain) in context. Antigen: not known. Trimming stripped 4 bases from V and 4 bases from J, with 17 bases between. The length of the CDR3 is 16 residues. Germline V gene data show CDR1 as SGHVS and CDR2 as FQNEAQ. This sample stems from a study of T-cell memory formation after mild COVID-19. 5'RACE primed at constant segments yielded TCR alpha and TCR beta cDNA libraries bearing sample barcodes and UMIs. Each CDR3 protein is one row after TCRdb ran MiXCR on the 5' RACE reads. The data show under 250,000 distinct CDR3 sequences, under 12% seen once. Points from the study as a whole: The authors left the SARS-CoV-2 specificity of second-wave clones peaking on day 37 unconfirmed.

The chain is built from TRBV7-8 and TRBJ1-5, with D possibly matching TRBD1 (5 bases). Sequenced sample: PBMCs or a T cell subset sorted from them (not recorded which). The TCR originated in a man aged 18-30 years who had mild COVID-19 (a few samples of this study predate the infection). Cell type and time point are not known. In DNA form, the CDR3 reads TGTGCCAGCAGCTCCCGGGCTCGGGGCCCAAATCAGCCCCAGCATTTT. It yields the protein CASSSRARGPNQPQHF.